A selection of T cell receptor beta chains follows, all from one sample in a study of T cell responses to AZD1222 COVID-19 vaccine. Clones were sequenced by immunoSEQ multiplex PCR, and TCRdb holds only the in-frame ones, with some missing. Of 200,000 or so clones in the sample, 90% to 95% were seen once. Here the sequenced sample was peripheral blood, taken on day 0 of AZD1222 vaccination. The receptors come from an adult in good health. Both conserved end residues are part of each CDR3. A D gene is named only where the DNA matches it firmly. Some rows mark clone size as missing; the rest say once, few, many or name a class of expanded clone.

D: NA
J: TRBJ1-6
size: NA
V: TRBV5-6
DNA: TGTGCCAGCAGCTCGAGGGGAAATTCACCCCTCCACTTT
CDR3: CASSSRGNSPLHF

D: TRBD2
J: TRBJ2-7
size: NA
V: TRBV6-5
DNA: TGTGCCAGCAGCCACGGGAGGGGCGAGCAGTACTTC
CDR3: CASSHGRGEQYF

D: TRBD1
J: TRBJ1-4
size: NA
V: TRBV3-1/TRBV3-2
DNA: TGTGCCAGCTCTAAAGACAGGGCGTTAAATGAAAAACTGTTTTTT
CDR3: CASSKDRALNEKLFF

D: NA
J: TRBJ2-3
size: NA
V: TRBV6-2/TRBV6-3
DNA: TGTGCCAGCAGTTACCAGGTGGGCCTTAGCACAGATACGCAGTATTTT
CDR3: CASSYQVGLSTDTQYF

D: NA
J: TRBJ2-3
size: NA
V: TRBV20-1
DNA: TGCAGTGCTAGCTTGGACTATACGCAGTATTTT
CDR3: CSASLDYTQYF

D: NA
J: TRBJ1-2
size: NA
V: TRBV30
DNA: TGTGCCTGGAGTGAATTAGGGATCTTCACACATGGCTACACCTTC
CDR3: CAWSELGIFTHGYTF

D: TRBD2
J: TRBJ2-7
size: NA
V: TRBV7-9
DNA: TGTGCCAGCAGCTTAGGGGCGGGAGTCCACGAGCAGTACTTC
CDR3: CASSLGAGVHEQYF

D: NA
J: TRBJ2-1
size: once
V: TRBV28
DNA: TGTGCCAGCAGTTCTTCACATTTCCCCAATGAGCAGTTCTTC
CDR3: CASSSSHFPNEQFF

D: NA
J: TRBJ1-2
size: NA
V: TRBV7-9
DNA: TGTGCCAGCAGCCAAAACGGGATGGGGGCGCGATGGAATGGCTACACCTTC
CDR3: CASSQNGMGARWNGYTF

D: NA
J: TRBJ2-3
size: NA
V: TRBV29-1
DNA: TGCAGCGGGGGGCCAGGGGATACGCAGTATTTT
CDR3: CSGGPGDTQYF

D: NA
J: TRBJ2-1
size: NA
V: TRBV27
DNA: TGTGCCAGCAGTTTATCAGGGTCCAATGAGCAGTTCTTC
CDR3: CASSLSGSNEQFF

D: TRBD1
J: TRBJ2-7
size: NA
V: TRBV6-6
DNA: TGTGCCAGCAGGCCCCCGGGACAGGGTAATTACGAGCAGTACTTC
CDR3: CASRPPGQGNYEQYF

D: NA
J: TRBJ1-5
size: NA
V: TRBV28
DNA: TGTGCCAGCAGTATCGGGACGGGCAGCAATCAGCCCCAGCATTTT
CDR3: CASSIGTGSNQPQHF

D: TRBD2
J: TRBJ2-1
size: few
V: TRBV5-1
DNA: TGCGCCACCGGAATTACGGGAGGGCCTGTTGAGCAGTTCTTC
CDR3: CATGITGGPVEQFF

D: NA
J: TRBJ2-1
size: NA
V: TRBV30
DNA: TGTGCCTGGAGCGGACGGAGGGGCCCCGGCAATGAGCAGTTCTTC
CDR3: CAWSGRRGPGNEQFF

D: NA
J: TRBJ1-1
size: NA
V: TRBV5-1
DNA: TGCGCCAGCAGTTCCGCTGGAGACACTGAAGCTTTCTTT
CDR3: CASSSAGDTEAFF

D: TRBD1
J: TRBJ2-7
size: NA
V: TRBV11-2
DNA: TGTGCCAGCCGTCAAACGGACAGGATCACCTACGAGCAGTACTTC
CDR3: CASRQTDRITYEQYF

D: TRBD2
J: TRBJ2-7
size: NA
V: TRBV4-1
DNA: TGCGCCAGCAGCCAAGATCGGACTAGGAGCTCCTACGAGCAGTACTTC
CDR3: CASSQDRTRSSYEQYF

D: TRBD1
J: TRBJ2-1
size: NA
V: TRBV6-5
DNA: TGTGCCAGCAGATCGGGACAGGGGGCAAGGAATGAGCAGTTCTTC
CDR3: CASRSGQGARNEQFF

D: TRBD1
J: TRBJ2-2
size: NA
V: TRBV19
DNA: TGTGCCACCAATCAGGGGACAGGGGTCACCGGGGAGCTGTTTTTT
CDR3: CATNQGTGVTGELFF

D: NA
J: TRBJ2-3
size: NA
V: TRBV24-1
DNA: TGTGCCACCAGTGACCGATCCGGCGTGGGGGGAGATACGCAGTATTTT
CDR3: CATSDRSGVGGDTQYF

D: NA
J: TRBJ2-6
size: NA
V: TRBV29-1
DNA: TGCAGCGTTGGGGGTGGGACCGGGGCCAACGTCCTGACTTTC
CDR3: CSVGGGTGANVLTF

D: NA
J: TRBJ1-5
size: NA
V: TRBV9
DNA: TGTGCCAGCAGCGTAGTAGGGGGGCCCCAGCATTTT
CDR3: CASSVVGGPQHF

D: NA
J: TRBJ2-3
size: NA
V: TRBV29-1
DNA: TGCAGCGGGGTAGCGCGTTGGGATACGCAGTATTTT
CDR3: CSGVARWDTQYF

D: TRBD1
J: TRBJ1-1
size: once
V: TRBV19
DNA: TGTGCCAGTAGTATTCGACAGGGAAAGGACACTGAAGCTTTCTTT
CDR3: CASSIRQGKDTEAFF

D: NA
J: TRBJ1-6
size: NA
V: TRBV19
DNA: TGTGCCAGTACCCCGGACAGCGGAGGAGGAGCCCTCCACTTT
CDR3: CASTPDSGGGALHF

D: NA
J: TRBJ1-5
size: NA
V: TRBV7-8
DNA: TGTGCCAGCAGCTTTGGACCGGTGAGGGGATACAATAGCAATCAGCCCCAGCATTTT
CDR3: CASSFGPVRGYNSNQPQHF

D: NA
J: TRBJ2-7
size: NA
V: TRBV29-1
DNA: TGCAGCGTTGTATCGGGGCAGTACTTC
CDR3: CSVVSGQYF

D: NA
J: TRBJ2-7
size: NA
V: TRBV28
DNA: TGTGCCAGCAGTCCGGACAGTTACGAGCAGTACTTC
CDR3: CASSPDSYEQYF

D: NA
J: TRBJ1-6
size: NA
V: TRBV19
DNA: TGTGCCAGTAGTTTGGAAGAATATAATTCACCCCTCCACTTT
CDR3: CASSLEEYNSPLHF

D: NA
J: TRBJ2-7
size: NA
V: TRBV6-5
DNA: TGTGCCAGCAGTTACGACGGCAGGGGCTCCTACGAGCAGTACTTC
CDR3: CASSYDGRGSYEQYF

D: TRBD2
J: TRBJ2-5
size: NA
V: TRBV7-8
DNA: TGTGCCAGCAGTCAAACGAGGCGGGGACTAGCGGTCCAAGAGACCCAGTACTTC
CDR3: CASSQTRRGLAVQETQYF

D: NA
J: TRBJ2-3
size: NA
V: TRBV7-3
DNA: TGTGCCAGCAGCCCCCGGGCGACGGGGGTGACAGATACGCAGTATTTT
CDR3: CASSPRATGVTDTQYF

D: TRBD2
J: TRBJ2-1
size: NA
V: TRBV7-9
DNA: TGTGCCAGCAGCTCCCTAGGGGGACTAGCGTGGAATGAGCAGTTCTTC
CDR3: CASSSLGGLAWNEQFF

D: NA
J: TRBJ2-7
size: NA
V: TRBV10-1
DNA: TGCGCCAGCAGTCGGACTATCCCGCTGTACGAGCAGTACTTC
CDR3: CASSRTIPLYEQYF

D: NA
J: TRBJ1-3
size: NA
V: TRBV19
DNA: TGTGCCAGTAGCGGTGAGCAGGGGTACGGTGGAAACACCATATATTTT
CDR3: CASSGEQGYGGNTIYF

D: NA
J: TRBJ1-5
size: NA
V: TRBV2
DNA: TGTGCCAGTAGCCGGGGGGCACCCCAGCCCCAGCATTTT
CDR3: CASSRGAPQPQHF

D: NA
J: TRBJ1-1
size: NA
V: TRBV30
DNA: TGTGCCTGGAGTGGTTTTGGCCTGACTTTCTTT
CDR3: CAWSGFGLTFF

D: NA
J: TRBJ2-3
size: NA
V: TRBV7-3
DNA: TGTGCCAGCAGCTCCTTGGGGCGGGAAAACACAGATACGCAGTATTTT
CDR3: CASSSLGRENTDTQYF

D: TRBD1
J: TRBJ2-7
size: NA
V: TRBV29-1
DNA: TGCAGCGTTGGGGGACAGGGATTCTACGAGCAGTACTTC
CDR3: CSVGGQGFYEQYF

D: NA
J: TRBJ2-1
size: NA
V: TRBV9
DNA: TGTGCCAGCAGCGTAGAGGGTTTCGTTAATGAGCAGTTCTTC
CDR3: CASSVEGFVNEQFF

D: NA
J: TRBJ2-1
size: NA
V: TRBV18
DNA: TGTGCCAGCTCACCTCCGGGGACTGGGTACAATGAGCAGTTCTTC
CDR3: CASSPPGTGYNEQFF

D: TRBD2
J: TRBJ2-1
size: NA
V: TRBV5-1
DNA: TGCGCCAGCAGCTCCCTGGGACTAGCGGGAGGGCGAAATGAGCAGTTCTTC
CDR3: CASSSLGLAGGRNEQFF

D: NA
J: TRBJ1-1
size: NA
V: TRBV7-9
DNA: TGTGCCAGCAGCTTACCCAGAAACGGGGGTTCCGGCACTGAAGCTTTCTTT
CDR3: CASSLPRNGGSGTEAFF

D: NA
J: TRBJ1-3
size: NA
V: TRBV28
DNA: TGTGCCAGCGTCTTACCGGGCTCTGGAAACACCATATATTTT
CDR3: CASVLPGSGNTIYF

D: TRBD1
J: TRBJ1-1
size: NA
V: TRBV28
DNA: TGTGCCAGCAGTTTCACAGGGGAACGAAACACTGAAGCTTTCTTT
CDR3: CASSFTGERNTEAFF

D: NA
J: TRBJ1-1
size: NA
V: TRBV5-1
DNA: TGCGCCAGCAGCCCATCGACGGTGGTTGTTGAAGCTTTCTTT
CDR3: CASSPSTVVVEAFF

D: TRBD1
J: TRBJ1-6
size: NA
V: TRBV7-2
DNA: TGTGCCAGCAGCTTGGGGACAGGGGGTGCTTATAATTCACCCCTCCACTTT
CDR3: CASSLGTGGAYNSPLHF

D: NA
J: TRBJ2-5
size: NA
V: TRBV6-5
DNA: TGTGCCAGCAGTCCGACAGGAAGAGAGACCCAGTACTTC
CDR3: CASSPTGRETQYF

D: NA
J: TRBJ2-5
size: NA
V: TRBV3-1/TRBV3-2
DNA: TGTGCCAGCAGCCCTGGATGGCAAGAGACCCAGTACTTC
CDR3: CASSPGWQETQYF

D: NA
J: TRBJ1-4
size: NA
V: TRBV28
DNA: TGTGCCAGCACCCGAGGGGGAGTCTCATTCGAAAAACTGTTTTTT
CDR3: CASTRGGVSFEKLFF

D: NA
J: TRBJ2-7
size: NA
V: TRBV12-3/TRBV12-4
DNA: TGTGCCAGCAGTTTGAGGCAGAAAGGCGAGCAGTACTTC
CDR3: CASSLRQKGEQYF

D: TRBD1
J: TRBJ1-1
size: NA
V: TRBV29-1
DNA: TGCAGCGGGACAGGGAGGAACACTGAAGCTTTCTTT
CDR3: CSGTGRNTEAFF

D: NA
J: TRBJ1-1
size: NA
V: TRBV7-8
DNA: TGTGCCAGCAGCTTGGGAAAAATGAACACTGAAGCTTTCTTT
CDR3: CASSLGKMNTEAFF

D: TRBD2
J: TRBJ2-5
size: NA
V: TRBV10-3
DNA: TGTGCCATCAGTGACGGACTAGCGGGAGGAGGAGAGACCCAGTACTTC
CDR3: CAISDGLAGGGETQYF

D: NA
J: TRBJ2-7
size: NA
V: TRBV13
DNA: TGTGCCAGCAGCTTAGGCTGGACAAGAAGCTCCTACGAGCAGTACTTC
CDR3: CASSLGWTRSSYEQYF

D: NA
J: TRBJ2-3
size: NA
V: TRBV3-1/TRBV3-2
DNA: TGTGCCAGCAGCCAAGATAGGGGGGGGATTAGCACAGATACGCAGTATTTT
CDR3: CASSQDRGGISTDTQYF

D: NA
J: TRBJ2-2
size: few
V: TRBV30
DNA: TGTGCCTGGACCCCAAGGGGGTTGCACACCGGGGAGCTGTTTTTT
CDR3: CAWTPRGLHTGELFF

D: TRBD2
J: TRBJ2-1
size: NA
V: TRBV6-5
DNA: TGTGCCAGCACGGGACTAGCGGGATACAATGAGCAGTTCTTC
CDR3: CASTGLAGYNEQFF